Following are 16 T cell receptor beta chains from one sample sequenced in a study of shared clonotypes between healthy human individuals. Naive CD8 isolation took CD45RO-negative cells positively selected for CCR7 and excluded terminally differentiated effector memory CD45RA+ cells. Produced via immunoSEQ multiplex PCR; TCRdb's table is partial and in-frame only. The sample holds 800,000 to 950,000 clones, roughly 96% seen once. The sample comprised naive CD8+ T cells sorted from blood. Receptor source: a man younger than 40 in good health.

V gene TRBV6-5 combines with J gene TRBJ2-3; 9 bases are shared with TRBD2. Germline CDR1 and CDR2: MNHEY and SVGAGI. The CDR3 covers 15 residues. The ends lost 2 bases at V and 6 bases at J; junction bases unmatched: 6. The CDR3 DNA reads TGTGCCAGCAGTTACGTTCTAGCGGGAATGGATACGCAGTATTTT. Encoded protein: CASSYVLAGMDTQYF.

The CDR3 protein is CASRVRGEQYF. The CDR3 coding sequence is TGTGCCAGTCGGGTGAGGGGGGAGCAGTACTTC. The genes are TRBV27 and TRBJ2-7, with a possible D match to TRBD1 (6 bases). V shed 9 bases and J shed 7 bases, with 13 bases lying between them. CDR1 and CDR2 from the germline V gene are MNHEY and SMNVEV (reference sequence). This CDR3 spans 11 amino acids.

The chain uses TRBV25-1 and TRBJ2-1, with TRBD1 matching 7 bases. The germline CDR1 and CDR2 sequences are MGHDK and SYGVNS. This CDR3 spans 14 amino acids. The V segment lost 8 bases and the J segment 0 bases; nucleotides outside the gene matches: 4. The CDR3, as DNA: TGTGCCAGCCTGGGACAGAGCTCCTACAATGAGCAGTTCTTC. Amino acid sequence: CASLGQSSYNEQFF.

The J gene is TRBJ1-1, the V gene TRBV6-4; unclear D gene. Germline loops: CDR1 MRHNA, CDR2 SNTAGT. Trimming cost V 5 bases and J 3 bases, with 13 bases left between them. This CDR3 region has 14 residues. CDR3 bases: TGTGCCAGCAGTTCTCGGCCGGGGTACACTGAAGCTTTCTTT. It specifies CASSSRPGYTEAFF.

Details on this clone: The sample contains more than one DNA sequence encoding this CDR3. CDR3 loop: CASRTGTYNEQFF. The DNA of the CDR3 is TGTGCCAGCCGGACAGGAACCTACAATGAGCAGTTCTTC. This chain connects TRBV27 to TRBJ2-1, with 7 bases lining up with TRBD1. CDR1 is MNHEY and CDR2 is SMNVEV in the germline V gene (reference sequence). V lost 8 bases, J lost 2 bases, and 3 bases stayed unmatched. The CDR3 consists of 13 residues.

The gene calls are TRBV7-9 and TRBJ2-1; no clear D gene. The V end lost 3 bases, the J end lost 6 bases, and 15 bases lay between the germline ends. The germline gives CDR1 SEHNR, CDR2 FQNEAQ (reference sequence). This CDR3 has 15 amino acids. The CDR3 region has the DNA TGTGCCAGCAGCTTGACCCTACGGTTGGCCAATGAGCAGTTCTTC. Translated, it gives CASSLTLRLANEQFF.

The chain links TRBV7-9 to TRBJ2-3, with D maybe TRBD2 (6 bases). V was shortened by 4 bases and J by 5 bases, with 13 bases between the two germline ends. CDR1 and CDR2 (germline): SEHNR, FQNEAQ (reference sequence). The CDR3 has 14 residues. CDR3 in amino acids: CASSSMGLGDTQYF. CDR3 nucleotide sequence: TGTGCCAGCAGCTCGATGGGACTCGGAGATACGCAGTATTTT.

The chain links TRBV11-2 to TRBJ2-7; 10 bases line up with TRBD2. CDR3 length equals 15 residues. J lost 5 bases, V lost 5 bases, and 9 bases had no gene match. The germline CDR1 and CDR2 sequences are SGHAT and FQNNGV. CDR3 bases: TGTGCCAGCAGCCTGGGGGCTAGCGGGAGCGACGAGCAGTACTTC. It codes for CASSLGASGSDEQYF.

The V gene is TRBV4-1, the J gene TRBJ2-1; weak D call: TRBD2 (6 bases). Germline-derived CDR1 and CDR2 are MGHRA and YSYEKL. CDR3 size: 16 residues. V shed 3 bases and J shed 1 base, with 13 bases lying between them. Written as DNA, the CDR3 is TGCGCCAGCAGCCAGGAAAGGCGGGGATCCTACAATGAGCAGTTCTTC. Its protein product is CASSQERRGSYNEQFF.

This clone was detected a few times. The chain links TRBV7-9 to TRBJ2-2; D may be TRBD1 (6 bases). The CDR3 is 16 residues long. Germline lookup yields CDR1 SEHNR and CDR2 FQNEAQ (reference sequence). Trimming took off 7 bases at V and 1 base at J, with 16 bases between the two ends. DNA of the CDR3: TGTGCCAGCACGGAAGGGGACACCTGGAACACCGGGGAGCTGTTTTTT. As protein: CASTEGDTWNTGELFF.

The gene calls are TRBV7-9 and TRBJ2-7; 9 bases map to TRBD1. CDR1 and CDR2 from the germline V gene are SEHNR and FQNEAQ (reference sequence). The CDR3 spans 14 residues. The V and J ends lost 6 bases and 3 bases, in that order; junction bases with no gene match: 6. The CDR3 DNA sequence: TGTGCCAGCAGTTCGACAGGGGGGCGCTACGAGCAGTACTTC. Translated: CASSSTGGRYEQYF.

The genes are TRBV12-2 and TRBJ1-1; TRBD1, as called in the table, went unchecked against the DNA. TRBV12-2 has pseudogene status. CDR3 length: 17 residues. The chain's CDR3 is CASRPGQDLAMNTEAFF. The CDR3 DNA reads as TGTGCAAGTCGCCCGGGACAGGACCTAGCAATGAACACTGAAGCTTTCTTT.

The J gene is TRBJ2-7, the V gene TRBV7-8; D is undetermined. Trimming shortened V by 5 bases and J by 3 bases, and 14 bases separated the two germline ends. Germline V gives CDR1 SGHVS, CDR2 FQNEAQ. There are 14 residues in the CDR3. In DNA, the CDR3 is TGTGCCAGCAGCGCCATAGGGAACAGCTACGAGCAGTACTTC. Residues: CASSAIGNSYEQYF.

This rearrangement joins TRBV19 to TRBJ2-7; D ambiguous. The CDR3 totals 15 residues. Germline V CDR1 and CDR2: LNHDA, SQIVND (reference sequence). V gave up 2 bases and J gave up 0 bases, with 11 bases separating them. DNA for the CDR3: TGTGCCAGTAGTATAAACTCCGACGGCTCCTACGAGCAGTACTTC. Translated, it gives CASSINSDGSYEQYF.

This clone appeared a single time. CDR3 nucleotides: TGTGCCAGCAGTGAAACCCCTGGGGCATACGAGCAGTACTTC. It translates to CASSETPGAYEQYF. This sequence joins TRBV2 and TRBJ2-7, with D tentatively TRBD1 (5 bases). Germline loops: CDR1 SNHLY, CDR2 FYNNEI. Trimming took 2 bases from V and 4 from J, leaving 12 bases between them. The CDR3 loop spans 14 amino acids. Full variable domain (outside the CDR3, taken from reference TRBV2 and TRBJ2-7): EPEVTQTPSHQVTQMGQEVILRCVPISNHLYFYWYRQILGQKVEFLVSFYNNEISEKSEIFDDQFSVERPDGSNFTLKIRSTKLEDSAMYFCASSETPGAYEQYFGPGTRLTVT.

This clone was seen a single time. This chain links TRBV18 with TRBJ2-7, with 7 bases identical to TRBD1. The CDR3 covers 14 residues. Germline V gene data show CDR1 as KGHSH and CDR2 as LQKENI. V was clipped by 5 bases and J by 5 bases; unmatched bases: 9. CDR3 residues: CASSSPRGPDEQYF. The CDR3 DNA reads TGTGCCAGCTCATCCCCGAGGGGGCCTGACGAGCAGTACTTC.